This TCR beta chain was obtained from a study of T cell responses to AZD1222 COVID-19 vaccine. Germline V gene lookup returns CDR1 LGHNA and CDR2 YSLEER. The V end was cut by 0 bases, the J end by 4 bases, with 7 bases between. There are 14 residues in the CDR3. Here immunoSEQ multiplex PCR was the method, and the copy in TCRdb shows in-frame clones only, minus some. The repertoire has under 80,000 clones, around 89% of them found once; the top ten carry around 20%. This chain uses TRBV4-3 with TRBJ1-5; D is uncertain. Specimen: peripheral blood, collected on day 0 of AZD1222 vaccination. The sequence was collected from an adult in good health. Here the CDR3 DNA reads TGCGCCAGCAGCCAAGATCTCGGAAATCAGCCCCAGCATTTT. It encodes CASSQDLGNQPQHF.